These T cell receptor beta chains were read from a single sample in a study of blood T cell repertoires in COVID-19. The data were produced by immunoSEQ multiplex PCR, yet TCRdb's version contains in-frame clones alone and is incomplete. This sample yields over 110,000 clones, of which approximately 88% are seen a single time; 25% to 30% belongs to the top ten. The sequencing sample was made of peripheral blood. These receptor sequences come from a human donor in a cohort sampled during active COVID-19. The CDR3 runs from the conserved cysteine through the conserved F or W.

CDR3aa	v_gene	j_gene
CASSSLGLQSHEQYF	TRBV27	TRBJ2-7
CASSFAGPTEAFF	TRBV12-3/TRBV12-4	TRBJ1-1
CASSPADRGSYEQYF	TRBV9	TRBJ2-7
CASSFRLAGAAPYEQYF	TRBV7-9	TRBJ2-7
CSADPGTAYTF	TRBV29-1	TRBJ1-2
CASSYQSGRGTEAFF	TRBV6-2/TRBV6-3	TRBJ1-1
CASSLQTGLTGELFF	TRBV5-1	TRBJ2-2
CAGHRDSIYSPLHF	TRBV30	TRBJ1-6
CASSLGAGNTGELFF	TRBV7-9	TRBJ2-2
CASSFYQGTYEQYF	TRBV7-2	TRBJ2-7
CATSSRQGFNYGYTF	TRBV15	TRBJ1-2
CASRTSGGVTGELFF	TRBV6-5	TRBJ2-2
CASSQDAGRGQVSEYNEQFF	TRBV4-2	TRBJ2-1
CASWDSLINTEAFF	TRBV3-1/TRBV3-2	TRBJ1-1
CASSLVGRADYGYTF	TRBV11-2	TRBJ1-2
CASSSGGLHNEQFF	TRBV19	TRBJ2-1
CASSLGQGMYEQYF	TRBV5-1	TRBJ2-7
CASSIGGQMSYGYTF	TRBV7-9	TRBJ1-2
CASSMTSGGIWNTQYF	TRBV19	TRBJ2-3
CASSLLAYTEAFF	TRBV12-3/TRBV12-4	TRBJ1-1
CASSPLGRGSTDTQYF	TRBV4-1	TRBJ2-3
CASSQDYLAGGNEQFF	TRBV14	TRBJ2-1